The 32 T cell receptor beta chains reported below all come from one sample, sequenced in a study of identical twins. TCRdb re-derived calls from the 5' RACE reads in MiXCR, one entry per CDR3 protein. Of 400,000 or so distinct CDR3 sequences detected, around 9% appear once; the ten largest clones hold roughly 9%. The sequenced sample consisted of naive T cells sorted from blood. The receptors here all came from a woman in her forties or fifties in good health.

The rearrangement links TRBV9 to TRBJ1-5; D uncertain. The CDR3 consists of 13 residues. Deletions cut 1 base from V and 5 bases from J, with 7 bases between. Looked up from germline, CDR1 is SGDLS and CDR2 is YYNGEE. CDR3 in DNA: TGTGCCAGCAGCGTACACGAAGATCAGCCCCAGCATTTT. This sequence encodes CASSVHEDQPQHF.

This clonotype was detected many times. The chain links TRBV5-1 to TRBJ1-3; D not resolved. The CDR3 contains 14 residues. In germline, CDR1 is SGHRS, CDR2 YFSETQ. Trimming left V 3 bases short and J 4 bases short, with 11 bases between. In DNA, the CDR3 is TGCGCCAGCAGCTCCTTGGTGGGGGGAAACACCATATATTTT. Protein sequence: CASSSLVGGNTIYF.

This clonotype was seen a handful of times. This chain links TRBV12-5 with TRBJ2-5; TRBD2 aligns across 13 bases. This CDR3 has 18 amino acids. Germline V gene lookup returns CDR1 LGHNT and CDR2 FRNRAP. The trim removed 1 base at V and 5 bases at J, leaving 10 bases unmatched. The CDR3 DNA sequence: TGTGCTAGTGGTTTGGAAGTTGGGACTAGCGGGACGGGTGAGACCCAGTACTTC. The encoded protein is CASGLEVGTSGTGETQYF.

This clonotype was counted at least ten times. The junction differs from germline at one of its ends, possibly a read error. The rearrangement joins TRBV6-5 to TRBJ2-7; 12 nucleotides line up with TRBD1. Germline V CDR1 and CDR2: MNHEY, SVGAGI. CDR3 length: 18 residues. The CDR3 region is CATSALPPLGQGAGEQYF. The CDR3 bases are TGTGCCACCAGTGCCCTCCCTCCCCTGGGACAGGGGGCGGGTGAGCAGTACTTC.

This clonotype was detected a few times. CDR3 nucleotides: TGCAGTGCTAGTAGAGTCTACACCTTC. This codes for CSASRVYTF. The chain recombines TRBV20-1 with TRBJ1-2; D is undetermined. Germline-derived CDR1 and CDR2 are DFQATT and SNEGSKA (reference sequence). This CDR3 has 9 amino acids. Trimming pared 3 bases from V and 10 bases from J, leaving 6 bases between.

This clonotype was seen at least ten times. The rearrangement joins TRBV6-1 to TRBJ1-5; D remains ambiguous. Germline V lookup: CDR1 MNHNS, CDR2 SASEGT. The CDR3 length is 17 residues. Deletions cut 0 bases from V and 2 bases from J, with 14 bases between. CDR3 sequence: CASSEALREPGNQPQHF. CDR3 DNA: TGTGCCAGCAGTGAAGCGCTTCGGGAGCCTGGCAATCAGCCCCAGCATTTT.

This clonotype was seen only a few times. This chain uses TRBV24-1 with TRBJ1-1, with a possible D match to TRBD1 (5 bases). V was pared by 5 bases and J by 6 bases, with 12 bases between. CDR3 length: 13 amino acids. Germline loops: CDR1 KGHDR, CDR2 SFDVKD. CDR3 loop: CATSAGRVAEAFF. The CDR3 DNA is TGTGCCACCAGTGCGGGGCGGGTTGCTGAAGCTTTCTTT.

CDR3 region: CASSSLQGGTYEQYV. The DNA of the CDR3 is TGTGCCAGCAGTTCCCTCCAGGGGGGAACCTACGAGCAGTACGTC. This chain connects TRBV27 to TRBJ2-7; weak D call: TRBD1 (7 bases). V lost 4 bases, J lost 2 bases, and 15 bases lay in between. Germline V lookup: CDR1 MNHEY, CDR2 SMNVEV (reference sequence). The CDR3 totals 15 residues.

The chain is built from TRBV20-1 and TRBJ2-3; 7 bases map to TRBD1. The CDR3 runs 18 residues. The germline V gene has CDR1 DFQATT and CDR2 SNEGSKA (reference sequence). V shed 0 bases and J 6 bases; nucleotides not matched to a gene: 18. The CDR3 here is CSARDEDMRGGPPDTQYF. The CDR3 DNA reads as TGCAGTGCTAGAGATGAAGATATGAGAGGGGGCCCACCGGATACGCAGTATTTT.

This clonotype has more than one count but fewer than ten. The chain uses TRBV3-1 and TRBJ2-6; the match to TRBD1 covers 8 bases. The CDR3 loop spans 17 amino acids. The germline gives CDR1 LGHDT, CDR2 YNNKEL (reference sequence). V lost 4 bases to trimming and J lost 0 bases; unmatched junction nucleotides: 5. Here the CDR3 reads CASSRGTGYSGANVLTF. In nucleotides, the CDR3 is TGTGCCAGCAGCCGGGGGACAGGTTACTCTGGGGCCAACGTCCTGACTTTC.

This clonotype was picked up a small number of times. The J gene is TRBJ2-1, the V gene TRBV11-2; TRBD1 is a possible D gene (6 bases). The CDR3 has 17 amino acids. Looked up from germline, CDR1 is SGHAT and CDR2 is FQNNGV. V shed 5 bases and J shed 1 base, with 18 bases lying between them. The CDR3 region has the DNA TGTGCCAGCAGCCCCCAATTCCGGGACATTTCCTACAATGAGCAGTTCTTC. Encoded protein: CASSPQFRDISYNEQFF.

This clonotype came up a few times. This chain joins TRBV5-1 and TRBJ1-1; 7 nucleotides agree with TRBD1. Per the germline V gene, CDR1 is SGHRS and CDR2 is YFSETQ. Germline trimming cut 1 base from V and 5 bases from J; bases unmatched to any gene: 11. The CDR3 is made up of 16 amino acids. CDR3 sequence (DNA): TGCGCCAGCAGCTTGCCCAGGGACAGCGGGGATACTGAAGCTTTCTTT. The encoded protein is CASSLPRDSGDTEAFF.

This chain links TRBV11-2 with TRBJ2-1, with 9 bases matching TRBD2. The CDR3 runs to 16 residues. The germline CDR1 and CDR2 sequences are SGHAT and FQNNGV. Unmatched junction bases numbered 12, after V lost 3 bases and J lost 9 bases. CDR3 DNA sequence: TGTGCCAGCAGCTTTAAAAGTGGCGGGAGGGCCCTTGAGCAGTTCTTC. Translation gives CASSFKSGGRALEQFF.

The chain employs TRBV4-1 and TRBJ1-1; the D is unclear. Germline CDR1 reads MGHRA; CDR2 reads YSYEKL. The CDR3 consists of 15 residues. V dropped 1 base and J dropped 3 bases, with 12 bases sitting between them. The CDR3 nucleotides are TGCGCCAGCAGCCAAGTCAAACCGAGCTACACTGAAGCTTTCTTT. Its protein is CASSQVKPSYTEAFF.

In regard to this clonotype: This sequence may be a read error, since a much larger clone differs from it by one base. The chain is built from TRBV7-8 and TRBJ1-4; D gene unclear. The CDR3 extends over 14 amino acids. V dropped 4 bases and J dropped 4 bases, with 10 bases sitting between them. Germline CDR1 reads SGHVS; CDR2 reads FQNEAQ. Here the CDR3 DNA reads TGTGCCAGCAGCTCTGACTGTGATAATGAAAAACTGTTTTTT. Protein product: CASSSDCDNEKLFF.

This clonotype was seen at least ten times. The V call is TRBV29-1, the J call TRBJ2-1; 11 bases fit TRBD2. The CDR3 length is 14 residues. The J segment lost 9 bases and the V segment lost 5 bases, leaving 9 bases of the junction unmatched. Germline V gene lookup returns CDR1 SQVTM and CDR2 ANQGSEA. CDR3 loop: CSVSLAGGPSEQFF. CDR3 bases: TGCAGCGTTTCTTTAGCGGGAGGGCCAAGTGAGCAGTTCTTC.

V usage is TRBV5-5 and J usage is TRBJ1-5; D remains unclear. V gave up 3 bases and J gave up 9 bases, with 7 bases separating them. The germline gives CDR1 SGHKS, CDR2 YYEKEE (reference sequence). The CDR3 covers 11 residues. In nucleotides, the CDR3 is TGTGCCAGCAGCTCTGGAGGGCCCCAGCATTTT. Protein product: CASSSGGPQHF.

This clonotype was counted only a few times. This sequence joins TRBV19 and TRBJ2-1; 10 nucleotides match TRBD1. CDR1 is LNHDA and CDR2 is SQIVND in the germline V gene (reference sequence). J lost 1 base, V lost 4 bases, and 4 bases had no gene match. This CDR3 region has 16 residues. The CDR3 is CASSKGQGLSYNEQFF. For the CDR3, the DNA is TGTGCCAGTAGTAAGGGACAGGGGCTTTCCTACAATGAGCAGTTCTTC.

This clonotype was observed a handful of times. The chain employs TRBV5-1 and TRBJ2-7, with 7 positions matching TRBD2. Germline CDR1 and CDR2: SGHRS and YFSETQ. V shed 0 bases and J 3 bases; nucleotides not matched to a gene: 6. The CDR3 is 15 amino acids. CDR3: CASSLGPGRGYEQYF. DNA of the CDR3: TGCGCCAGCAGCTTGGGCCCGGGGAGGGGCTACGAGCAGTACTTC.

As DNA, the CDR3 is TGTGCCAGCAGTTACTCGCTTCCCGCGGGCTCTGGAAACACCATATATTTT. Protein sequence: CASSYSLPAGSGNTIYF. The chain couples TRBV6-5 to TRBJ1-3; D call uncertain. CDR3 size: 17 residues. Germline V gives CDR1 MNHEY, CDR2 SVGAGI. The germline V and J ends were trimmed by 0 bases and 0 bases, with 12 bases remaining between them.

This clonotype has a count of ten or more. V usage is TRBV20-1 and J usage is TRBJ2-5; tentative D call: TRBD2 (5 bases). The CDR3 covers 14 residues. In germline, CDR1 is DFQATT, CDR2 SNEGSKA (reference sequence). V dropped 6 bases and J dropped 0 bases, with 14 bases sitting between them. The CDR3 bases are TGCAGTGCCCATGAGGGTTCGTACCAAGAGACCCAGTACTTC. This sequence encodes CSAHEGSYQETQYF.

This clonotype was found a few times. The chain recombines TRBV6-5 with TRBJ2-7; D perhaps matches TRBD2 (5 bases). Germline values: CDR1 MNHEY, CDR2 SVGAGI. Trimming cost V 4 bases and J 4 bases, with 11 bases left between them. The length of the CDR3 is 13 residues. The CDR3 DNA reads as TGTGCCAGCAGTTCGACGGGGTCGTACGAGCAGTACGTC. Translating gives CASSSTGSYEQYV.

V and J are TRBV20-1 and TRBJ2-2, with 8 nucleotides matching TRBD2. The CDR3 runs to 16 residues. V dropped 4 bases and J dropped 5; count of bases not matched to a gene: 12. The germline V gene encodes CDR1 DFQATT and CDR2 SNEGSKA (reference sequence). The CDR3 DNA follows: TGCAGTGCTACGTGGGGGTTAGCGGGAAAAACCGGGGAGCTGTTTTTT. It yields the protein CSATWGLAGKTGELFF.

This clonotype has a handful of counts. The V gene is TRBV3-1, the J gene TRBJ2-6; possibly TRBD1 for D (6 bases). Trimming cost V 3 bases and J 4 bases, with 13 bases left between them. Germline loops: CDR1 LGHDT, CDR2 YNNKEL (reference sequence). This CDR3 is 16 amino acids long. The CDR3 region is CASSHLTGSGANVLTF. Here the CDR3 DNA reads TGTGCCAGCAGCCATTTAACAGGGTCCGGGGCCAACGTCCTGACTTTC.

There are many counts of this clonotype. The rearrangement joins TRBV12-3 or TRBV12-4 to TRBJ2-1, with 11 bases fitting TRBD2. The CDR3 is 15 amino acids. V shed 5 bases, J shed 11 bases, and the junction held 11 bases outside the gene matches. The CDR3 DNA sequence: TGTGCCAGCAGTGACGGGACTAGCGGACCACCTCAGCAGTTCTTC. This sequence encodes CASSDGTSGPPQQFF.

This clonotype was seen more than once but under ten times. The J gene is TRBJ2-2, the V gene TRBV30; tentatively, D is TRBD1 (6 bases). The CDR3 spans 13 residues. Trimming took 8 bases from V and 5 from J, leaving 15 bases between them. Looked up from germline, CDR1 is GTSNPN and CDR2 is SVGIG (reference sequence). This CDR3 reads CARRTGRTGELFF. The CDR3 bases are TGTGCCCGACGTACAGGGAGAACCGGGGAGCTGTTTTTT.

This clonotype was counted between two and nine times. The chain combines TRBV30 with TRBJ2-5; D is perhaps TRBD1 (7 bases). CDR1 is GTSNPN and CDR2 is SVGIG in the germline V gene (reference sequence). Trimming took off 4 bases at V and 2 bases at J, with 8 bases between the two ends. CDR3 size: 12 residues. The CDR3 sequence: CAWTGGQETQYF. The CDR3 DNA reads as TGTGCCTGGACAGGGGGGCAAGAGACCCAGTACTTC.

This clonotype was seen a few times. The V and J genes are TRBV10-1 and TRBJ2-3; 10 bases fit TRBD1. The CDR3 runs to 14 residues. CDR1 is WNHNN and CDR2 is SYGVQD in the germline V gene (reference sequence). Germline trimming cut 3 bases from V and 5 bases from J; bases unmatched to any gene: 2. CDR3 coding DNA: TGCGCCAGCAGTGATGACAGGGGGCTAGATACGCAGTATTTT. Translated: CASSDDRGLDTQYF.

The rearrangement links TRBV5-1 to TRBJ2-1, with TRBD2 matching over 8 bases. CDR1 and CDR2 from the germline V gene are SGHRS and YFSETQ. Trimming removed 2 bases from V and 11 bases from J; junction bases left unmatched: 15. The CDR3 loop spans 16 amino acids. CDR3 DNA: TGCGCCAGCAGCTTACTAGCGGTGGACTACAATGCCAAGCAGTTCTTC. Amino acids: CASSLLAVDYNAKQFF.

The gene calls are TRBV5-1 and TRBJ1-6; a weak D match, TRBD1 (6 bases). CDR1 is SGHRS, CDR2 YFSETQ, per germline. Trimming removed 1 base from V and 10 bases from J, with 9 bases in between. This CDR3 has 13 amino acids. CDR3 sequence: CASSLRGRSPLHF. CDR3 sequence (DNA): TGCGCCAGCAGCTTGAGGGGGAGATCACCCCTCCACTTT.

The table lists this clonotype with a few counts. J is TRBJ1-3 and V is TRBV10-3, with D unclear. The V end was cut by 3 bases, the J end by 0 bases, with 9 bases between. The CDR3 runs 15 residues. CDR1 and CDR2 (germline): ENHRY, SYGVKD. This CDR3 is CAISERESSGNTIYF. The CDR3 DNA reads TGTGCCATCAGTGAACGTGAATCCTCTGGAAACACCATATATTTT.

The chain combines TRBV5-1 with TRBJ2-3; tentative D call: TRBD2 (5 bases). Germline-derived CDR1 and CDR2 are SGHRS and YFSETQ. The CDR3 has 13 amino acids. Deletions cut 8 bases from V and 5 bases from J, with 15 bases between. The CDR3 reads CASSVSAGDTQYF. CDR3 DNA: TGCGCCAGTAGCGTATCTGCAGGAGATACGCAGTATTTT.